This is a list of T cell receptor beta chains from one sample in a study of shared clonotypes between healthy human individuals. Here immunoSEQ multiplex PCR was the method, and the copy in TCRdb shows in-frame clones only, minus some. The sample has approximately 350,000 clones; about 96% are singletons. Specimen: memory CD8+ T cells sorted from blood. Receptor source: a man aged 25-45 years in good health. Both conserved end residues are part of each CDR3. D genes are given only for firm matches. Expanded clones are given a class, and other clones once, few, many or no size at all.

j_call d_call v_call clone_size cdr3_aa cdr3_nt
TRBJ2-3 . TRBV4-1 . CASSRDSTDTQYF TGCGCCAGCAGCCGGGACAGCACAGATACGCAGTATTTT
TRBJ2-5 TRBD2 TRBV6-5 . CASSYHGTSGRGTQYF TGTGCCAGCAGTTACCACGGGACTAGCGGGAGGGGGACCCAGTACTTC
TRBJ2-5 . TRBV11-2 . CASSLDPGTSRETQYF TGTGCCAGCAGCTTAGACCCTGGGACGTCGAGGGAGACCCAGTACTTC
TRBJ2-1 TRBD1 TRBV5-4 once CASSLGDRVGNEQFF TGTGCCAGCAGCTTGGGGGACAGGGTTGGGAATGAGCAGTTCTTC
TRBJ2-7 . TRBV10-3 once CATWKGEQYF TGTGCCACATGGAAGGGCGAGCAGTACTTC
TRBJ2-7 TRBD2 TRBV19 . CASSPGRNEQYF TGTGCCAGTAGTCCCGGGAGGAACGAGCAGTACTTC
TRBJ2-5 TRBD2 TRBV28 . CASSPLLAGAGETQYF TGTGCCAGCAGTCCTCTCCTAGCGGGAGCAGGGGAGACCCAGTACTTC
TRBJ2-3 . TRBV7-2 . CASSLNPANTQYF TGTGCCAGCAGCTTAAACCCAGCAAATACGCAGTATTTT
TRBJ2-5 . TRBV4-1 . CASSLGGGRETQYF TGCGCCAGCAGCCTAGGGGGGGGGCGAGAGACCCAGTACTTC
TRBJ1-2 TRBD1 TRBV4-1 . CASRPPGQVNYGYTF TGCGCCAGCAGACCACCGGGACAGGTTAACTATGGCTACACCTTC
TRBJ1-2 . TRBV28 . CASMIESTKDPYGYTF TGTGCCAGCATGATCGAGAGCACCAAGGATCCTTATGGCTACACCTTC
TRBJ1-3 . TRBV7-9 . CASSLARRAGNTIYF TGTGCCAGCAGCTTAGCGCGTCGGGCGGGAAACACCATATATTTT
TRBJ1-5 . TRBV18 . CASSPRSENQPQHF TGTGCCAGCTCACCACGGTCAGAGAATCAGCCCCAGCATTTT
TRBJ1-1 . TRBV5-8 . CASTPGGAEAFF TGTGCCAGCACCCCGGGAGGGGCTGAAGCTTTCTTT
TRBJ2-7 TRBD2 TRBV28 . CASSLPTSGRYEQYF TGTGCCAGCAGTCTCCCGACTAGCGGGAGGTACGAGCAGTACTTC
TRBJ2-5 TRBD2 TRBV7-8 . CASSLSWGGRQETQYF TGTGCCAGCAGCTTATCTTGGGGGGGGAGGCAAGAGACCCAGTACTTC
TRBJ1-5 . TRBV10-3 . CATDINQPQHF TGTGCCACCGACATAAATCAGCCCCAGCATTTT
TRBJ2-7 . TRBV2 once CASSGALSYEQYF TGTGCCAGCAGTGGGGCCCTATCCTACGAGCAGTACTTC
TRBJ1-1 . TRBV18 . CASSPSFAMGTEAFF TGTGCCAGCTCACCTTCGTTTGCCATGGGGACTGAAGCTTTCTTT
TRBJ2-5 . TRBV5-4 . CASSLAGMAGRETQYF TGTGCCAGCAGCTTGGCCGGTATGGCAGGGCGAGAGACCCAGTACTTC
TRBJ2-7 TRBD2 TRBV9 . CASSVGPSGSSYEQYF TGTGCCAGCAGCGTAGGACCTAGCGGTAGCTCCTACGAGCAGTACTTC
TRBJ1-1 . TRBV27 once CASSLSGRAEAFF TGTGCCAGCAGTTTATCAGGGAGGGCTGAAGCTTTCTTT
TRBJ2-5 . TRBV5-1 . CASSLEGRSQETQYF TGCGCCAGCAGCTTGGAGGGGCGGTCGCAAGAGACCCAGTACTTC
TRBJ1-2 TRBD1 TRBV7-9 . CASSPAWTGGIYGYTF TGTGCCAGCAGCCCAGCATGGACAGGGGGAATCTATGGCTACACCTTC
TRBJ2-2 . TRBV5-1 . CASLRDIGDGELFF TGCGCCAGTCTGCGGGACATTGGGGACGGGGAGCTGTTTTTT
TRBJ2-7 . TRBV7-9 . CASSTHLNEQYF TGTGCCAGCAGCACCCATCTTAACGAGCAGTACTTC
TRBJ1-2 . TRBV28 . CASSFGGQGYGYTF TGTGCCAGCAGTTTCGGGGGGCAGGGGTATGGCTACACCTTC
TRBJ2-7 . TRBV18 . CASSRARVASYEQYF TGTGCCAGCTCACGGGCCCGGGTCGCCTCCTACGAGCAGTACTTC
TRBJ2-3 . TRBV5-1 . CASRGTLGGTDTQYF TGCGCCAGCAGGGGAACTCTAGGGGGCACAGATACGCAGTATTTT
TRBJ2-7 . TRBV7-7 . CASSLSGGEQYF TGTGCTAGCAGCTTATCAGGGGGGGAGCAGTACTTC
TRBJ2-2 TRBD1 TRBV6-5 few CASSYGGQWVGELFF TGTGCCAGCAGTTACGGGGGACAGTGGGTCGGGGAGCTGTTTTTT
TRBJ1-1 . TRBV9 . CAGSPSGPEAFF TGTGCCGGCAGCCCATCGGGACCTGAAGCTTTCTTT
TRBJ1-6 . TRBV7-9 . CASNGPTYNSPLHF TGTGCCAGCAACGGCCCCACCTATAATTCACCCCTCCACTTT
TRBJ1-2 . TRBV14 . CASSPRMDGGYTF TGTGCCAGCAGCCCCCGAATGGATGGGGGCTACACCTTC
TRBJ1-5 . TRBV27 few CASRNLQGLNQPQHF TGTGCCAGCAGGAATCTCCAGGGGTTGAATCAGCCCCAGCATTTT
TRBJ2-2 . TRBV5-1 . CASRRGSGSDTGELFF TGCGCCAGCCGCAGGGGGAGCGGGAGCGACACCGGGGAGCTGTTTTTT
TRBJ1-4 TRBD1 TRBV5-1 . CASSWGDSTNEKLFF TGCGCCAGCAGCTGGGGGGACAGTACTAATGAAAAACTGTTTTTT
TRBJ2-7 TRBD2 TRBV4-2 . CASSQEVPSGSYEQYF TGTGCCAGCAGCCAAGAAGTACCTAGCGGGAGTTACGAGCAGTACTTC
TRBJ2-5 . TRBV20-1 few CSGTQETQYF TGCAGTGGGACACAAGAGACCCAGTACTTC
TRBJ1-2 . TRBV5-4 . CASSLGFFGRTNYGYTF TGTGCCAGCAGCTTGGGATTCTTTGGCCGAACAAACTATGGCTACACCTTC
TRBJ1-5 . TRBV2 . CASSTDQPQHF TGTGCCAGCAGTACAGATCAGCCCCAGCATTTT
TRBJ2-7 . TRBV20-1 . CSASYRAEQYF TGCAGTGCTAGTTACAGGGCCGAGCAGTACTTC
TRBJ2-1 TRBD2 TRBV7-8 . CASSLELAGNNEQFF TGTGCCAGCAGCTTAGAACTAGCGGGGAACAATGAGCAGTTCTTC
TRBJ1-5 . TRBV27 once CASSLFGVGQPQHF TGTGCCAGCAGTTTATTTGGGGTTGGTCAGCCCCAGCATTTT
TRBJ2-1 . TRBV6-1 . CASSDQEQFF TGTGCCAGCAGTGACCAAGAGCAGTTCTTC
TRBJ2-3 TRBD2 TRBV29-1 . CSVDHLSGSTDTQYF TGCAGCGTTGATCACCTTAGCGGGAGCACAGATACGCAGTATTTT
TRBJ1-2 . TRBV7-2 . CASSFVPVGGYTF TGTGCCAGCAGCTTTGTCCCCGTTGGCGGCTACACCTTC
TRBJ1-2 . TRBV29-1 . CSVGGMPYGYTF TGCAGCGTTGGGGGCATGCCCTATGGCTACACCTTC
TRBJ2-3 . TRBV28 . CASSSGSRTDTQYF TGTGCCAGCAGTTCGGGCTCCCGCACAGATACGCAGTATTTT
TRBJ2-2 TRBD1 TRBV11-2 . CASSQNRGTGELFF TGTGCCAGCAGTCAAAACAGGGGCACCGGGGAGCTGTTTTTT
TRBJ2-7 TRBD2 TRBV27 . CASSFLAGLSSYEQYF TGTGCCAGCAGTTTCCTAGCGGGACTGAGCTCCTACGAGCAGTACTTC
TRBJ1-1 TRBD1 TRBV27 once CASSFTGGTEAFF TGTGCCAGCAGTTTTACAGGGGGCACTGAAGCTTTCTTT
TRBJ2-3 TRBD2 TRBV28 . CASSPSGTYTDTQYF TGTGCCAGCAGTCCTAGCGGCACCTACACAGATACGCAGTATTTT
TRBJ2-2 TRBD2 TRBV10-1 . CASSGTSANTGELFF TGCGCCAGCAGTGGGACTAGCGCGAACACCGGGGAGCTGTTTTTT
TRBJ2-2 . TRBV28 . CASSLFGGELFF TGTGCCAGCAGTTTATTCGGCGGGGAGCTGTTTTTT
TRBJ2-4 TRBD1 TRBV7-3 . CASSADRGNIQYF TGTGCCAGCAGCGCAGACAGGGGAAACATTCAGTACTTC
TRBJ2-3 TRBD2 TRBV13 . CASSTLAGGGSTDTQYF TGTGCCAGCAGCACACTAGCGGGAGGCGGGAGCACAGATACGCAGTATTTT